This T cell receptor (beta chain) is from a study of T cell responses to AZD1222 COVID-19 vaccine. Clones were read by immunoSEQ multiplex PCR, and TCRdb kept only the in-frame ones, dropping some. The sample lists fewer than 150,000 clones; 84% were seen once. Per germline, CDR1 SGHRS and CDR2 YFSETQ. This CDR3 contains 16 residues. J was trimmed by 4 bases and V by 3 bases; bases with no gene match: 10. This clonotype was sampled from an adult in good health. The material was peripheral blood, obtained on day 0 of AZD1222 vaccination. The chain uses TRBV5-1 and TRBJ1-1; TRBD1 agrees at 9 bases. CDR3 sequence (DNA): TGCGCCAGCAGCTCCGGGACAGGGACTCTGGGCACTGAAGCTTTCTTT. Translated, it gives CASSSGTGTLGTEAFF.